The entry below gives a single TCR beta chain sequence along with its context. Its antigen is unidentified. A much bigger clone sits one base away, suggesting this may be a read error. Next came a second PCR, run for about 7 to 12 cycles, which used a sample-barcoded 5' primer along with a J-beta primer mix. TCRdb analysed the 5' RACE reads with MiXCR anew, one entry per CDR3 protein. The sample consists of about 640,000 distinct CDR3 sequences, 58% of them appearing once. This sample is part of a study of blood T cells in healthy people across ages. Study-wide findings and caveats: Observed TCR beta diversity showed a strong correlation with the percentage of naive T cells as measured by flow cytometry.

The CDR3 length is 12 residues. Germline assignment: CDR1 LGHNA and CDR2 YNFKEQ. This receptor was obtained from a man aged 60-69 years in good health. Sequenced material: blood. V usage is TRBV4-2 and J usage is TRBJ1-2; no clear D. This CDR3 is CANSQDRLGYTF. The DNA of the CDR3 is TGTGCCAACAGCCAAGACCGGTTGGGCTACACCTTC.